Listed below are T cell receptor beta chains from one sample, sequenced in a study of shared clonotypes between healthy human individuals. Profiled with immunoSEQ multiplex PCR; TCRdb holds only in-frame clones, not every one. The sample contains 2 million to 3 million clones, 90% to 95% of which appear only once. Sequencing used naive CD4+ T cells sorted from blood. These receptors came from a man between 18 and 29 years old in good health. Both conserved end residues are part of each CDR3. A D gene is named only where the DNA matches it firmly. Clone sizes are given selectively: once, few, many, or a class where the clone is expanded.

clone size	J gene	V gene	D gene	CDR3 DNA	CDR3 protein
.	TRBJ1-1	TRBV10-2	.	TGCGCCAGCAGTGCGCAGCTTAAGAACACTGAAGCTTTCTTT	CASSAQLKNTEAFF
.	TRBJ1-6	TRBV4-1	.	TGCGCCAGCAGCCCCCTCCCCTATTCACCCCTCCACTTT	CASSPLPYSPLHF
few	TRBJ1-2	TRBV7-9	.	TGTGCCAGCAGCTCACAGAGTCCGACGTATGGCTACACCTTC	CASSSQSPTYGYTF
.	TRBJ1-2	TRBV6-5	.	TGTGCCAGCAGTTACCCCTTAGGCTACACCTTC	CASSYPLGYTF
.	TRBJ1-6	TRBV6-6	TRBD1	TGTGCCGCTCAAGGACAGGTTTTGAATTCACCCCTCCACTTT	CAAQGQVLNSPLHF
.	TRBJ2-7	TRBV29-1	.	TGCAGCGTTGCTGGAGTCTCCTACGAGCAGTACTTC	CSVAGVSYEQYF
once	TRBJ2-3	TRBV7-2	.	TGTGCCAGCAGCTTTTCTAGTGGGGCCACAGATACGCAGTATTTT	CASSFSSGATDTQYF
.	TRBJ2-6	TRBV15	.	TGTGCCACCAGCTCCCGGACCGGAGGGGGTTCTGGGGCCAACGTCCTGACTTTC	CATSSRTGGGSGANVLTF
.	TRBJ1-2	TRBV2	TRBD1	TGTGCCAGCAGCCAGGACAGGGGGTATGGCTACACCTTC	CASSQDRGYGYTF
.	TRBJ2-1	TRBV7-3	TRBD2	TGTGCCAGCAGCCTAGGACTAGCGAGGTACAATGAGCAGTTCTTC	CASSLGLARYNEQFF
.	TRBJ2-7	TRBV28	.	TGTGCCAGCAGTTGGTCCGGGACCGCGGATGCCTACGAGCAGTACTTC	CASSWSGTADAYEQYF
.	TRBJ1-2	TRBV18	TRBD1	TGTGCCAGCTCACCAACGGGACAGGGGATCTATGGCTACACCTTC	CASSPTGQGIYGYTF
.	TRBJ1-2	TRBV30	.	TGTGCCTGGAGTGGAGGCTGGGGATTGAGCTATGGCTACACCTTC	CAWSGGWGLSYGYTF
.	TRBJ2-2	TRBV18	.	TGTGCCAGCTCACCACCAGCTGATACCGGGGAGCTGTTTTTT	CASSPPADTGELFF
.	TRBJ1-2	TRBV7-2	.	TGTGCCAGCAGCTTAGCGCTGGAAAGGGCAGAAGGCTACACCTTC	CASSLALERAEGYTF
.	TRBJ2-1	TRBV6-5	TRBD1	TGTGCCAGCAGTTTTTACAGGGGAAATGAGCAGTTCTTC	CASSFYRGNEQFF
.	TRBJ2-7	TRBV18	.	TGTGCCAGCTCACCACCGGGGCGGGGCCCCTACGAGCAGTACTTC	CASSPPGRGPYEQYF
once	TRBJ2-2	TRBV7-2	.	TGTGCCAGCAGCTTAGTAGGGGGGTCCGGGGAGCTGTTTTTT	CASSLVGGSGELFF
.	TRBJ2-2	TRBV19	.	TGTGCCAGTACCGTCCTTAGTTCGGGGGAGCTGTTTTTT	CASTVLSSGELFF
.	TRBJ1-6	TRBV27	.	TGTGCCAGCAGTCCCCGAGGGGGTTTCTCCTATAATTCACCCCTCCACTTT	CASSPRGGFSYNSPLHF